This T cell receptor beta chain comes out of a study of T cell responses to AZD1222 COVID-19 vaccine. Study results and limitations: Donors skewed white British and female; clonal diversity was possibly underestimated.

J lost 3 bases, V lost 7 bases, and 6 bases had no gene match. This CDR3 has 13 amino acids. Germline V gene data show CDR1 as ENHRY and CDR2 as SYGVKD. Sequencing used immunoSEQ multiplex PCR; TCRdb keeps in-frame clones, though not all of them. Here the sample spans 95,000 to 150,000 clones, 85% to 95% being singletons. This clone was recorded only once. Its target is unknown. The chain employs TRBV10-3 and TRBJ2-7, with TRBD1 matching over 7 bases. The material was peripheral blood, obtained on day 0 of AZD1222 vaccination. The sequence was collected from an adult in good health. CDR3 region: CAINSDRLYEQYF. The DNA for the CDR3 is TGTGCCATCAATTCGGACAGGCTCTACGAGCAGTACTTC.